The 30 T cell receptor beta chains below come from one sample, sequenced in a study of Ad26.COV2.S vaccination and SARS-CoV-2 variants. Specified treatment: around 19 received Ad26.COV2.S at low or high dose, single or two shots; a few received placebo; per-sample allocation not given. Vaccine and placebo recipients were sampled on day 63 after the first injection. Sequenced by immunoSEQ multiplex PCR; TCRdb stores in-frame clones only, minus some. The repertoire has some 290,000 clones, just under 85% of them found once; the top ten carry approximately 2%. This specimen consisted of peripheral blood, obtained in a trial of Ad26.COV2.S vaccine versus placebo. These receptor sequences come from a person aged 18-60 years who received the Ad26.COV2.S COVID-19 vaccine or a placebo.

This clone has only one observation. The chain couples TRBV12-5 to TRBJ2-3, with a weak D call TRBD2 (7 bases). Germline CDR1 reads LGHNT; CDR2 reads FRNRAP. CDR3 length: 15 amino acids. V was trimmed by 11 bases and J by 1 base, leaving 19 bases between them. DNA for the CDR3: TGTGCTTCGGCCGGGGGGCCTCTTGGCACAGATACGCAGTATTTT. This sequence encodes CASAGGPLGTDTQYF.

The sample holds one count of this clone. The chain employs TRBV6-1 and TRBJ2-5; D unresolved. Germline CDR1 MNHNS, CDR2 SASEGT. V lost 3 bases, J lost 7 bases, and 21 bases lay in between. The CDR3 totals 16 residues. CDR3 protein: CASSDLNLDGGRTQYF. The CDR3 bases are TGTGCCAGCAGTGACCTCAATTTGGACGGCGGCAGGACCCAGTACTTC.

The V gene is TRBV28, the J gene TRBJ2-2; D is perhaps TRBD2 (5 bases). This CDR3 spans 17 amino acids. Germline V gene data show CDR1 as MDHEN and CDR2 as SYDVKM. V was cut by 4 bases and J by 5 bases, with 20 bases left in between. The CDR3 protein is CASSSPAAPAKTGELFF. The CDR3 region has the DNA TGTGCCAGCAGTTCACCAGCGGCCCCCGCTAAGACCGGGGAGCTGTTTTTT.

This clone occurred a few times. The chain joins TRBV10-2 to TRBJ2-2; TRBD2 aligns across 7 bases. V shed 6 bases and J 6 bases; nucleotides not matched to a gene: 13. The CDR3 has 16 residues. Germline CDR1 reads WSHSY; CDR2 reads SAAADI. CDR3 amino acids: CASRDRTGGVSGELFF. The CDR3 DNA is TGCGCCAGCAGGGACCGCACGGGGGGTGTCTCCGGGGAGCTGTTTTTT.

The chain links TRBV18 to TRBJ2-6; D uncertain. The CDR3 extends over 15 amino acids. V was cut by 6 bases and J by 1 base, with 10 bases left in between. Germline CDR1 and CDR2: KGHSH and LQKENI. CDR3 DNA: TGTGCCAGCTCCCTATCAGGATCTGGGGCCAACGTCCTGACTTTC. This translates into CASSLSGSGANVLTF.

V gene TRBV12-3 or TRBV12-4 combines with J gene TRBJ2-7; TRBD1 matches 7 bases. With V trimmed by 8 bases and J by 0 bases, 4 bases remained unmatched. This CDR3 has 13 residues. This chain's CDR3 is CASGRDSSYEQYF. CDR3 nucleotide sequence: TGTGCCAGCGGCCGGGACAGCTCCTACGAGCAGTACTTC.

The CDR3 sequence is CASSFRNGLNGELFF. The CDR3 DNA sequence: TGTGCCAGCAGCTTCCGAAATGGCTTGAACGGGGAGCTGTTTTTT. This chain links TRBV7-8 with TRBJ2-2; D is unclear. V was pared by 3 bases and J by 7 bases, with 15 bases between. CDR3 length: 15 residues. The V gene's germline CDR1 is SGHVS and CDR2 FQNEAQ.

This chain links TRBV7-9 with TRBJ1-1; a weak D match, TRBD1 (5 bases). There are 15 residues in the CDR3. Germline lookup yields CDR1 SEHNR and CDR2 FQNEAQ (reference sequence). V was cut by 0 bases and J by 5 bases, with 13 bases left in between. This chain's CDR3 is CASSLAGQGGTEAFF. The CDR3, as DNA: TGTGCCAGCAGCTTAGCAGGGCAGGGTGGAACTGAAGCTTTCTTT.

The chain joins TRBV7-8 to TRBJ2-1; 9 bases map to TRBD1. The V gene's germline CDR1 is SGHVS and CDR2 FQNEAQ. CDR3 length: 17 residues. V lost 5 bases, J lost 2 bases, and 10 bases stayed unmatched. The CDR3 is CASSRSGDRATYNEQFF. For the CDR3, the DNA is TGTGCCAGCAGCAGGTCAGGGGACAGGGCCACCTACAATGAGCAGTTCTTC.

The V and J genes are TRBV5-1 and TRBJ2-2, with TRBD2 matching over 8 bases. The V and J ends lost 5 bases and 4 bases, in that order; junction bases with no gene match: 16. Germline values: CDR1 SGHRS, CDR2 YFSETQ. This CDR3 region has 18 residues. In DNA, the CDR3 is TGCGCCAGCAGATCAACGGGGGGGCCGATAAGTGGCACCGGGGAGCTGTTTTTT. Its translation is CASRSTGGPISGTGELFF.

This sequence joins TRBV23-1 and TRBJ1-1, with D perhaps matching TRBD1 (6 bases). TRBV23-1 belongs to the ORF category, with a function that is uncertain. The germline V and J ends were trimmed by 11 bases and 6 bases, with 16 bases remaining between them. CDR3 length equals 12 residues. CDR3 in amino acids: CARRGRGPEAFF. In nucleotides, the CDR3 is TGCGCCCGGCGGGGGCGGGGGCCTGAAGCTTTCTTT.

The chain uses TRBV12-3 or TRBV12-4 and TRBJ1-2; possible D gene TRBD1, 6 bases. The CDR3 runs to 13 residues. Trimming stripped 5 bases from V and 4 bases from J, with 11 bases between. CDR3 region: CASSRGQSYGYTF. The CDR3 coding sequence is TGTGCCAGCAGTCGAGGACAGAGCTATGGCTACACCTTC.

The chain recombines TRBV6-5 with TRBJ2-7, with 7 bases that match TRBD1. Germline CDR1 reads MNHEY; CDR2 reads SVGAGI. The CDR3 is 15 amino acids. The trim removed 6 bases at V and 3 bases at J, leaving 11 bases unmatched. CDR3 DNA sequence: TGTGCCAGCAGCTATGCCGGACAGGCCCTCTACGAGCAGTACTTC. Its translation: CASSYAGQALYEQYF.

The chain recombines TRBV6-5 with TRBJ1-5; D is unclear. The V gene's germline CDR1 is MNHEY and CDR2 SVGAGI. V lost 7 bases and J lost 0, with 13 bases in between. The CDR3 extends over 15 amino acids. CDR3: CASTQDGNSNQPQHF. CDR3 sequence (DNA): TGTGCCAGCACCCAAGATGGGAATAGCAATCAGCCCCAGCATTTT.

The chain links TRBV19 to TRBJ2-3; 7 nucleotides line up with TRBD1. Germline V gene sequence: CDR1 LNHDA, CDR2 SQIVND (reference sequence). V lost 7 bases and J lost 0; bases outside the gene matches: 7. The CDR3 contains 15 residues. For the CDR3, the DNA is TGTGCCAGTACCCGCAGGGACAGAAGCACAGATACGCAGTATTTT. It encodes CASTRRDRSTDTQYF.

V is TRBV2 and J is TRBJ1-2, with a tentative D call TRBD1 (5 bases). V lost 5 bases and J 0 bases, leaving 16 bases between the germline ends. Germline loops: CDR1 SNHLY, CDR2 FYNNEI. The CDR3 covers 16 residues. CDR3 in amino acids: CASSSGTSAPNYGYTF. CDR3 bases: TGTGCCAGCAGTTCCGGGACCTCGGCCCCTAACTATGGCTACACCTTC.

The table lists this clone with a few counts. The chain carries TRBV2 and TRBJ2-2, with 10 positions matching TRBD1. Germline CDR1 SNHLY, CDR2 FYNNEI. The J segment lost 7 bases and the V segment lost 6 bases, leaving 2 bases of the junction unmatched. The CDR3 totals 13 residues. Written as DNA, the CDR3 is TGTGCCAGCAGGGGGACAGGGGACGGGGAGCTGTTTTTT. It specifies CASRGTGDGELFF. The whole variable domain, remainder taken from reference TRBV2 and TRBJ2-2, is EPEVTQTPSHQVTQMGQEVILRCVPISNHLYFYWYRQILGQKVEFLVSFYNNEISEKSEIFDDQFSVERPDGSNFTLKIRSTKLEDSAMYFCASRGTGDGELFFGEGSRLTVL.

This chain connects TRBV18 to TRBJ2-2; TRBD2 matches 7 bases. The ends lost 3 bases at V and 3 bases at J; junction bases unmatched: 4. The germline V gene has CDR1 KGHSH and CDR2 LQKENI. The CDR3 loop spans 15 amino acids. In DNA, the CDR3 is TGTGCCAGCTCACCGGGGAGGGGAGACACCGGGGAGCTGTTTTTT. As protein: CASSPGRGDTGELFF.

The chain employs TRBV5-1 and TRBJ2-5, with 7 bases aligning to TRBD1. From germline, CDR1 is SGHRS and CDR2 YFSETQ. The CDR3 contains 13 residues. The trim removed 2 bases at V and 6 bases at J, leaving 4 bases unmatched. CDR3 nucleotide sequence: TGCGCCAGCAGCTTACAGGGGCCCCAGACCCAGTACTTC. It yields the protein CASSLQGPQTQYF. Drawing the rest from reference TRBV5-1 and TRBJ2-5, the complete variable domain is KAGVTQTPRYLIKTRGQQVTLSCSPISGHRSVSWYQQTPGQGLQFLFEYFSETQRNKGNFPGRFSGRQFSNSRSEMNVSTLELGDSALYLCASSLQGPQTQYFGPGTRLLVL.

This clone came up a few times. This rearrangement joins TRBV7-3 to TRBJ2-7, with TRBD2 identical over 7 bases. This CDR3 is 14 amino acids long. Per the germline V gene, CDR1 is SGHTA and CDR2 is FQGTGA. V shed 1 base and J 3 bases; nucleotides not matched to a gene: 3. The CDR3 DNA follows: TGTGCCAGCAGCTTAAGGGAGGGGCTCTACGAGCAGTACTTC. Its protein is CASSLREGLYEQYF. The entire variable domain, with the rest obtained from reference TRBV7-3 and TRBJ2-7, is as follows: GAGVSQTPSNKVTEKGKYVELRCDPISGHTALYWYRQSLGQGPEFLIYFQGTGAADDSGLPNDRFFAVRPEGSVSTLKIQRTERGDSAVYLCASSLREGLYEQYFGPGTRLTVT.

V usage is TRBV4-1 and J usage is TRBJ2-7, with D possibly TRBD2 on 6 matching bases. The CDR3 has 14 amino acids. The germline CDR1 and CDR2 sequences are MGHRA and YSYEKL. V was trimmed by 0 bases and J by 7 bases, leaving 13 bases between them. The CDR3 region is CASSQERSGREQYF. CDR3 sequence (DNA): TGCGCCAGCAGCCAAGAGAGATCAGGGAGGGAGCAGTACTTC.

The chain employs TRBV9 and TRBJ2-1; 12 nucleotides agree with TRBD2. From germline, CDR1 is SGDLS and CDR2 YYNGEE. The V gene end was trimmed by 2 bases and the J gene end by 9 bases; junction bases not matched to a gene: 9. The CDR3 length is 16 residues. The CDR3 bases are TGTGCCAGCAGCGTGTCTTCTAGCGGGGGGGCGGCTGAGCAGTTCTTC. This translates into CASSVSSSGGAAEQFF.

The chain has TRBV27 and TRBJ2-7; the match to TRBD2 covers 15 bases. Germline CDR1 MNHEY, CDR2 SMNVEV (reference sequence). V was pared by 5 bases and J by 7 bases, with 6 bases of the junction left unmatched. This CDR3 contains 15 residues. The CDR3 is CASSGGLAGGWEQYF. CDR3 nucleotide sequence: TGTGCCAGCAGTGGCGGACTAGCGGGGGGGTGGGAGCAGTACTTC.

The J gene is TRBJ1-1, the V gene TRBV5-1; TRBD1 might be the D (6 bases). This CDR3 region has 14 residues. V shed 4 bases and J shed 2 bases, with 12 bases lying between them. CDR1 SGHRS and CDR2 YFSETQ come from the germline V gene. Written as DNA, the CDR3 is TGCGCCAGCAGCCTGGACAGAATAAACACTGAAGCTTTCTTT. Residues: CASSLDRINTEAFF. Full variable domain (outside the CDR3, taken from reference TRBV5-1 and TRBJ1-1): KAGVTQTPRYLIKTRGQQVTLSCSPISGHRSVSWYQQTPGQGLQFLFEYFSETQRNKGNFPGRFSGRQFSNSRSEMNVSTLELGDSALYLCASSLDRINTEAFFGQGTRLTVV.

This chain uses TRBV29-1 with TRBJ1-4, with D tentatively TRBD1 (5 bases). This CDR3 spans 13 amino acids. The V end was cut by 4 bases, the J end by 3 bases, with 9 bases between. Per germline, CDR1 SQVTM and CDR2 ANQGSEA. In DNA form, the CDR3 reads TGCAGCGTTGGTGGGGGGTCTAATGAAAAACTGTTTTTT. It specifies CSVGGGSNEKLFF.

The chain has TRBV12-3 or TRBV12-4 and TRBJ2-1; 8 bases are a match to TRBD2. This CDR3 is 13 amino acids long. Trimming removed 5 bases from V and 13 bases from J; junction bases left unmatched: 10. CDR3 region: CASSMVEGTSQFF. The CDR3 nucleotides are TGTGCCAGCAGTATGGTGGAGGGGACTAGTCAGTTCTTC.

This clone was observed a few times. The gene calls are TRBV28 and TRBJ1-4; D gene unclear. The CDR3 covers 14 residues. The germline gives CDR1 MDHEN, CDR2 SYDVKM. V lost 3 bases and J 4 bases, leaving 9 bases between the germline ends. The CDR3 reads CASSLWENNEKLFF. CDR3 nucleotides: TGTGCCAGCAGTTTGTGGGAAAATAATGAAAAACTGTTTTTT.

This clone was counted a few times. The CDR3 loop is CASSPIEGQGAYGYTF. The CDR3 nucleotides read TGTGCCAGCAGCCCGATTGAGGGGCAGGGGGCATATGGCTACACCTTC. The V gene is TRBV7-9, the J gene TRBJ1-2; 8 bases match TRBD1. Germline trimming cut 5 bases from V and 5 bases from J; bases unmatched to any gene: 13. This CDR3 has 16 residues. Germline V gene data show CDR1 as SEHNR and CDR2 as FQNEAQ (reference sequence).

The V call is TRBV11-2, the J call TRBJ1-1; no reliable D call. The V end lost 5 bases, the J end lost 5 bases, and 15 bases lay between the germline ends. Germline-derived CDR1 and CDR2 are SGHAT and FQNNGV. The CDR3 length is 14 residues. This CDR3 reads CASSPSSTPTEAFF. The CDR3 bases are TGTGCCAGCAGCCCCAGCAGCACTCCAACTGAAGCTTTCTTT.

This clone was counted only a few times. The chain is built from TRBV13 and TRBJ1-1; possible D gene TRBD1, 6 bases. Germline CDR1 is PRHDT and CDR2 is FYEKMQ (reference sequence). Trimming left V 5 bases short and J 4 bases short, with 14 bases between. This CDR3 has 14 amino acids. CDR3 in amino acids: CASSTHRVGTEAFF. The CDR3 nucleotides read TGTGCCAGCAGCACCCACAGGGTAGGCACTGAAGCTTTCTTT.